This T cell receptor (beta chain) was sequenced during a study of shared clonotypes between healthy human individuals. Looked up from germline, CDR1 is SQVTM and CDR2 is ANQGSEA. The CDR3 spans 13 residues. V was clipped by 2 bases and J by 7 bases, with 15 bases between them. Comment on this clone: The antigen remains unidentified.

Regarding the study as a whole: Naive subsets tended to show greater estimated richness than memory subsets.

Generated by immunoSEQ multiplex PCR, the TCRdb table keeps only in-frame clones and is missing some. The data contain roughly 1 million clones, approximately 78% of them singletons. The sequence was collected from a man younger than 30 in good health. Some clones in this sample may be carry-over from other donors' samples. The specimen was memory CD4+ T cells from PBMCs. The sample's subset: CD45RA-negative fraction. The chain is built from TRBV29-1 and TRBJ2-7; D may be TRBD2 (5 bases). The CDR3 nucleotides read TGCAGCGTTGAAAAAGTGGCGGGCGGAGAGCAGTACTTC. Translated, it gives CSVEKVAGGEQYF.